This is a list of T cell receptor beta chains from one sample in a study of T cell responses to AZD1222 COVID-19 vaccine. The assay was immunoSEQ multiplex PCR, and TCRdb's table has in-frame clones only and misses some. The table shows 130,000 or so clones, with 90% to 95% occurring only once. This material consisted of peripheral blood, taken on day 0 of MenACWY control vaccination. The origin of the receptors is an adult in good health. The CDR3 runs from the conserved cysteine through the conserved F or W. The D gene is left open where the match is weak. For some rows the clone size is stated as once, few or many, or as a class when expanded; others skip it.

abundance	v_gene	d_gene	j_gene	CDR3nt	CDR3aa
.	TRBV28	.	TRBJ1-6	TGTGCCAGCAGTCCGCGCGTACAGGGACCAAATTCACCCCTCCACTTT	CASSPRVQGPNSPLHF
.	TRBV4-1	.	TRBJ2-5	TGCGCCAGCAGCCAAGTCGTCGTGGCGGCAGTGGGAGAGACCCAGTACTTC	CASSQVVVAAVGETQYF
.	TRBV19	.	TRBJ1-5	TGTGCCAGTAGTATCCTAACCTCCAATCAGCCCCAGCATTTT	CASSILTSNQPQHF
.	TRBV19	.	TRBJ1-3	TGTGCCAGTAGGGATTCGCCGTGGGCCTCTGGAAACACCATATATTTT	CASRDSPWASGNTIYF
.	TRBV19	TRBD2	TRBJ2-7	TGTGCCAGTAGTCGACTAGCGGGTACCTCCTACGAGCAGTACTTC	CASSRLAGTSYEQYF
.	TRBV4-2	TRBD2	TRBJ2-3	TGTGCCAGCAATCCAGCCCTAGCGGGAAGCACAGATACGCAGTATTTT	CASNPALAGSTDTQYF
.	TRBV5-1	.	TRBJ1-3	TGCGCCAGCAGAGAGCTGGGGTTAGCGTCTGGAAACACCATATATTTT	CASRELGLASGNTIYF
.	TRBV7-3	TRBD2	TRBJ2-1	TGTGCCAGCAGCTTATACGGCGGGAGGCATGGTGAGCAGTTCTTC	CASSLYGGRHGEQFF
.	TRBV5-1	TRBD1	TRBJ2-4	TGCGCCAGCAGCTTACGGACAGGGGGTAACATTCAGTACTTC	CASSLRTGGNIQYF
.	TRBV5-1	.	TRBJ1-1	TGCGCCAGCAGGATGAAAGGGGGGCGGGTGGACACTGAAGCTTTCTTT	CASRMKGGRVDTEAFF
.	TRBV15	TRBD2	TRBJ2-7	TGTGCCACCAGCAGTATGCTAGCGGGAGTCCCCTACGAGCAGTACTTC	CATSSMLAGVPYEQYF
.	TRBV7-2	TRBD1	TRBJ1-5	TGTGCCAGCAGCTTCCCACGGGACAGCTCTAGCAATCAGCCCCAGCATTTT	CASSFPRDSSSNQPQHF
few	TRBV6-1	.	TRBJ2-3	TGTGCCAGCCGGCCCCAGCCAGATACGCAGTATTTT	CASRPQPDTQYF
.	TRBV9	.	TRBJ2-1	TGTGCCAGCAGCGTTCAGAGGAGCTCCTACAATGAGCAGTTCTTC	CASSVQRSSYNEQFF
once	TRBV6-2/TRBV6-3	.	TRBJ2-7	TGTGCCAGCAGTTACGCTACGAAAAGGGGACCGACAATCTACGAGCAGTACTTC	CASSYATKRGPTIYEQYF
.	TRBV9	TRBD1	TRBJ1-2	TGTGCCAGCAGCGCGGACAGGGACTATGGCTACACCTTC	CASSADRDYGYTF
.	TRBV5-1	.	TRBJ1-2	TGCGCCAGCAGCCCGGCGGTCGACAGACCGGTCTATGGCTACACCTTC	CASSPAVDRPVYGYTF
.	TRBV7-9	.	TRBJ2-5	TGTGCCAGCAGCTTAGCTAGTCTCCAAGAGACCCAGTACTTC	CASSLASLQETQYF
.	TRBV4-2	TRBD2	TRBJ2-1	TGTGCCAGCAGCCTGTCTAGCGGGACCAACTACAATGAGCAGTTCTTC	CASSLSSGTNYNEQFF
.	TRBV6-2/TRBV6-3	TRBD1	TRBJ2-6	TGTGCCAGCAGTTCTAGGACAGGGAGCCAAGCTGGGGCCAACGTCCTGACTTTC	CASSSRTGSQAGANVLTF
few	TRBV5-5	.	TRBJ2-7	TGTGCCAGCAGCTTGGATTGGGGAAGCTTCGCCTACGAGCAGTACTTC	CASSLDWGSFAYEQYF
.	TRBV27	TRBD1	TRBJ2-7	TGTGCCAGCAGTTCTCTAGGACAGGGGCCAAACGGCGAGCAGTACTTC	CASSSLGQGPNGEQYF
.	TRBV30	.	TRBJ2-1	TGTGCCTGGAGTGTTCCCGGTCGATACAATGAGCAGTTCTTC	CAWSVPGRYNEQFF
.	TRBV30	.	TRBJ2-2	TGTGCCTGGAACAGGGACACCGGGGAGCTGTTTTTT	CAWNRDTGELFF
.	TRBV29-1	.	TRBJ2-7	TGCAGCGTTGAATCAGGTTACGAGCAGTACTTC	CSVESGYEQYF
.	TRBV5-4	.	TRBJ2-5	TGTGCCAGCAGCTTGACTAGCAGCCAAGAGACCCAGTACTTC	CASSLTSSQETQYF
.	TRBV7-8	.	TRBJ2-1	TGTGCCAGCAGCTTAAATCCCCACTCCTACAATGAGCAGTTCTTC	CASSLNPHSYNEQFF
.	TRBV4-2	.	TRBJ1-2	TGTGCCAGCAGCCAAAAGGACGGTGCATTTGGCTACACCTTC	CASSQKDGAFGYTF
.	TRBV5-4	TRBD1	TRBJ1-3	TGTGCCAGCAGCCCTGACAGGGGCCGCGACGGCGACCTTGGAAACACCATATATTTT	CASSPDRGRDGDLGNTIYF
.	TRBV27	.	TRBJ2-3	TGTGCCAGCAGTTCCCTCGGAGATGCGCAGTATTTT	CASSSLGDAQYF
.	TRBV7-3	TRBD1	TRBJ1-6	TGTGCCAGCAGCTTAAGCGTCAGGGGGAACTCGATTGATTCACCCCTCCACTTT	CASSLSVRGNSIDSPLHF
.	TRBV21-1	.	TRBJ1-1	TGTGCCAGCAGCACCCCGACAGGGGAGGAGAGTGAAGCTTTCTTT	CASSTPTGEESEAFF
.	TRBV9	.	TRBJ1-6	TGTGCCAGCAGAGATCGTGCCGAGAGTTCACCCCTCCACTTT	CASRDRAESSPLHF